This entry concerns a single T cell receptor beta chain. The target antigen is unknown. Treatment denoted: roughly 20 received Ad26.COV2.S at low or high dose, single or two shots; several received placebo; per-sample allocation not given. On day 63 after the first injection, vaccine and placebo recipients gave samples. Aged 18-55 years, donor was enrolled in Boston at some point between 2019 and 2021. Ad26.COV2.S expressed prefusion-stabilized spike from the original Wuhan strain. This sample is drawn from a study of Ad26.COV2.S vaccination and SARS-CoV-2 variants. Turning to the study itself: Ad26.COV2.S, an intramuscular injection, was given once or twice 56 days apart. The study's findings and limits: Recipients of either vaccine or placebo displayed similar breadth of non-spike TCRs.

Germline CDR1 is MNHEY and CDR2 is SVGAGI. With V trimmed by 2 bases and J by 7 bases, 6 bases remained unmatched. CDR3 length: 14 amino acids. The protocol was immunoSEQ multiplex PCR, while the TCRdb copy is restricted to in-frame clones and leaves out a portion. Altogether 200,000 to 250,000 clones are present, roughly 88% being singletons, with the ten largest covering approximately 11%. The input for sequencing was peripheral blood, taken in a trial of Ad26.COV2.S vaccine versus placebo. The chain recombines TRBV6-5 with TRBJ1-2, with TRBD1 matching over 8 bases. The receptor was isolated from a person aged 18-60 years who received the Ad26.COV2.S COVID-19 vaccine or a placebo. The CDR3 here is CASSYLDRGGGYTF. The CDR3 region has the DNA TGTGCCAGCAGTTACCTAGACAGGGGTGGTGGCTACACCTTC.